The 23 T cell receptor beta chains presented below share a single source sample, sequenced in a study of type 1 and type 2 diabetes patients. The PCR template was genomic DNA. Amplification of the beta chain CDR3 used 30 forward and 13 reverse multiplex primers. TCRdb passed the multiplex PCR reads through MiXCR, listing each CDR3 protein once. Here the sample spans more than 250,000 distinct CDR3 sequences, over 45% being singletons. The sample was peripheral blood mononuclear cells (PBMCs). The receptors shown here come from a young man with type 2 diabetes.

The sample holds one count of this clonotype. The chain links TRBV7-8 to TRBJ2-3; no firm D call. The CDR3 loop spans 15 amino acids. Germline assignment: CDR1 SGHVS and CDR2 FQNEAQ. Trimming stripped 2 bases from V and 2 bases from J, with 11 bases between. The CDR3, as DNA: TGTGCCAGCAGCTTATCTGGCAAGACCACAGATACGCAGTATTTT. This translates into CASSLSGKTTDTQYF. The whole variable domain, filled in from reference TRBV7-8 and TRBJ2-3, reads GAGVSQSPRYKVAKRGQDVALRCDPISGHVSLFWYQQALGQGPEFLTYFQNEAQLDKSGLPSDRFFAERPEGSVSTLKIQRTQQEDSAVYLCASSLSGKTTDTQYFGPGTRLTVL.

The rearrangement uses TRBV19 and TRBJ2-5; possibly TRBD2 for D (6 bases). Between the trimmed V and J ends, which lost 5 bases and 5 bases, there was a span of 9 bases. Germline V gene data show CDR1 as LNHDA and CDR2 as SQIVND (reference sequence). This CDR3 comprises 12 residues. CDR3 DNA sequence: TGTGCCAGTAGTGCGGGATGGGAGACCCAGTACTTC. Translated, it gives CASSAGWETQYF.

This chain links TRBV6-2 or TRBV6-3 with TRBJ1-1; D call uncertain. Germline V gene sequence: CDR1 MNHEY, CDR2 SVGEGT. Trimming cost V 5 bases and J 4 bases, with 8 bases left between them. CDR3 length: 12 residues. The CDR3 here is CASSEQSTEAFF. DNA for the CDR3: TGTGCCAGCAGTGAACAGAGCACTGAAGCTTTCTTT.

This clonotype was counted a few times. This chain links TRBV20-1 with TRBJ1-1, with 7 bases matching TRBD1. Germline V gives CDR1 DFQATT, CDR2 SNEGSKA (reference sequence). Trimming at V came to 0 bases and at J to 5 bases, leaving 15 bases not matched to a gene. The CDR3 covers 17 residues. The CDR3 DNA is TGCAGTGCTAGAGACGCCGACAGGGAGGAGGGGGATACTGAAGCTTTCTTT. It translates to CSARDADREEGDTEAFF.

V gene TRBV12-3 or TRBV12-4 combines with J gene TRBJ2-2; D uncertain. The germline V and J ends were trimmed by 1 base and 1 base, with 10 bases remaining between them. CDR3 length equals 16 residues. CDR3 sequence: CASSLVSPGNTGELFF. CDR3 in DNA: TGTGCCAGCAGTTTAGTGTCGCCAGGGAACACCGGGGAGCTGTTTTTT.

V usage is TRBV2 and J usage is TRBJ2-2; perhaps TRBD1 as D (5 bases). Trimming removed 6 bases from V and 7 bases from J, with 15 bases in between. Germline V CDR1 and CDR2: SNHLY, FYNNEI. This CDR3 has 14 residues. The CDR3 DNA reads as TGTGCCAGCAGCTTGCTAGGGGTCAACGGGGAGCTGTTTTTT. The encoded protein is CASSLLGVNGELFF.

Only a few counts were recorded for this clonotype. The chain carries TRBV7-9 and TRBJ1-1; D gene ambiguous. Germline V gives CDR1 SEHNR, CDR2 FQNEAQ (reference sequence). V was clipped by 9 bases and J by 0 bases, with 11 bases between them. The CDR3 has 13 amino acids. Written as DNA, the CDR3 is TGTGCCAGTGGGCAGTCGATGAACACTGAAGCTTTCTTT. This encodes CASGQSMNTEAFF.

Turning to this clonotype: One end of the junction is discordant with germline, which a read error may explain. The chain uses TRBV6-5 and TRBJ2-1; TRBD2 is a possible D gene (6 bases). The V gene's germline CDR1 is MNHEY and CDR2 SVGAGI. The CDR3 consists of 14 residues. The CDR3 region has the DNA TGTGCCAGCAGTTTAGCGGCCTCCTACAGTGAGCAGTTCTTC. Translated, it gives CASSLAASYSEQFF.

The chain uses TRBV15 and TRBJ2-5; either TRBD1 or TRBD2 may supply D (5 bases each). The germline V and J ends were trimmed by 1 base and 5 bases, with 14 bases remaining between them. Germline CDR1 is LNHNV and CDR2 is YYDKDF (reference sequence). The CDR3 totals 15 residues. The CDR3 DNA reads TGTGCCACCAGCAGAGGTGTCCGGGGCCTGGAGACCCAGTACTTC. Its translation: CATSRGVRGLETQYF.

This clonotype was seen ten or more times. The CDR3 loop reads CAISEQGTAGYTF. Written as DNA, the CDR3 is TGTGCCATCAGTGAACAGGGGACGGCTGGCTACACCTTC. V and J are TRBV10-3 and TRBJ1-2, with 7 bases matching TRBD1. From germline, CDR1 is ENHRY and CDR2 SYGVKD. CDR3 length: 13 amino acids. V shed 3 bases, J shed 7 bases, and the junction held 5 bases outside the gene matches.

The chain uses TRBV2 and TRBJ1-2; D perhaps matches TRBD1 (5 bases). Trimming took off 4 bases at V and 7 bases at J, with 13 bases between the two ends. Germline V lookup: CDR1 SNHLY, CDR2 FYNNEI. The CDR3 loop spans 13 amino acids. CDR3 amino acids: CASSGPRQGGYTF. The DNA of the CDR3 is TGTGCCAGCAGTGGACCCCGTCAGGGTGGCTACACCTTC.

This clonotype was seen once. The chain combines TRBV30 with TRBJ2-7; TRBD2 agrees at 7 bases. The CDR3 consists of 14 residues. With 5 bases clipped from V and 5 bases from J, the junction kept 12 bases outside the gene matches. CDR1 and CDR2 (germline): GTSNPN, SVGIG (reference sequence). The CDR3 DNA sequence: TGTGCCTGGGGCGGGGGTGCAGGGTTGGACGAGCAGTACTTC. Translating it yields CAWGGGAGLDEQYF.

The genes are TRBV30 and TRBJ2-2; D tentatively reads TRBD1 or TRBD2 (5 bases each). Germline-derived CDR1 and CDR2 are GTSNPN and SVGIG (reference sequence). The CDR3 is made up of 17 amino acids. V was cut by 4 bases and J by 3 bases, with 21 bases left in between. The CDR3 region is CAWNLGQGEKDTGELFF. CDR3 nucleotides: TGTGCCTGGAACTTGGGGCAGGGAGAAAAGGACACCGGGGAGCTGTTTTTT.

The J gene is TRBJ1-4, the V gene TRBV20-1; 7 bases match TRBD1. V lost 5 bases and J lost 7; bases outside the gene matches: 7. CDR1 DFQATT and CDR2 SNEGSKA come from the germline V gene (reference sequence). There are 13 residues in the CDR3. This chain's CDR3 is CSAPDRETEKLFF. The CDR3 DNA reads TGCAGTGCTCCCGACAGGGAAACTGAAAAACTGTTTTTT.

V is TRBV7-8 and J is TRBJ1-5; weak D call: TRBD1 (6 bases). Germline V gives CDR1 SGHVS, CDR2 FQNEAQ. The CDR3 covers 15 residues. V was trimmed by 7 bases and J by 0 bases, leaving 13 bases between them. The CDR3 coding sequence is TGTGCCAGCACGCCCGACAGGAATAGCAATCAGCCCCAGCATTTT. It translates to CASTPDRNSNQPQHF. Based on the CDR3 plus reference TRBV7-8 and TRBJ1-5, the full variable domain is GAGVSQSPRYKVAKRGQDVALRCDPISGHVSLFWYQQALGQGPEFLTYFQNEAQLDKSGLPSDRFFAERPEGSVSTLKIQRTQQEDSAVYLCASTPDRNSNQPQHFGDGTRLSIL.

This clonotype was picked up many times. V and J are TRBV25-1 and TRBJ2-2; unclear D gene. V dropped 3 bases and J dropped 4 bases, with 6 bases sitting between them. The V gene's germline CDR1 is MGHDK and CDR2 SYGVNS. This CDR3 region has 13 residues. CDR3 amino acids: CASSDDGTGELFF. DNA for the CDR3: TGTGCCAGCAGTGACGACGGCACCGGGGAGCTGTTTTTT. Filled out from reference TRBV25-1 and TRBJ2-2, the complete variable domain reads EADIYQTPRYLVIGTGKKITLECSQTMGHDKMYWYQQDPGMELHLIHYSYGVNSTEKGDLSSESTVSRIRTEHFPLTLESARPSHTSQYLCASSDDGTGELFFGEGSRLTVL.

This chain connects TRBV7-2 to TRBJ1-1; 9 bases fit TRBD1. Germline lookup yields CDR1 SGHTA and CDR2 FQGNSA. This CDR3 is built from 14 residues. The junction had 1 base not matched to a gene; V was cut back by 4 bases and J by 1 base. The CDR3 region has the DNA TGTGCCAGCAGCTGGACAGGGGCGAACACTGAAGCTTTCTTT. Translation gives CASSWTGANTEAFF.

For the CDR3, the DNA is TGTGCCAGCAGTACGGGACTTTCCTACGAGCAGTACTTC. This gives the protein CASSTGLSYEQYF. The chain is built from TRBV6-1 and TRBJ2-7; D possibly corresponds to TRBD2 (6 bases). The CDR3 is 13 residues long. Trimming stripped 5 bases from V and 1 base from J, with 9 bases between. Germline CDR1 MNHNS, CDR2 SASEGT.

The CDR3 region has the DNA TGTGCCAGCAGTTCTCTGGGGGCAGCACTAACCGGGGAGCTGTTTTTT. Protein sequence: CASSSLGAALTGELFF. The V and J genes are TRBV12-3 or TRBV12-4 and TRBJ2-2; maybe TRBD1 (6 bases). This CDR3 region has 16 residues. The V and J ends lost 4 bases and 5 bases respectively, with 17 bases between them.

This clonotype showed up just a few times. CDR3 sequence: CASSSVPRQQYF. CDR3 bases: TGTGCCAGCAGTTCGGTGCCCCGTCAGCAGTATTTT. The chain recombines TRBV7-3 with TRBJ2-5, with no clear D. The J call may be wrong; the DNA end is better matched by TRBJ2-3. This CDR3 comprises 12 residues. CDR1 SGHTA and CDR2 FQGTGA come from the germline V gene.

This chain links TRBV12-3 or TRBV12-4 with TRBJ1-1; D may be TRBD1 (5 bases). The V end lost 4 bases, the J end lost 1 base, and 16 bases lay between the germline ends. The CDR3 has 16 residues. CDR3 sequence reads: CASSYWGRLSNTEAFF. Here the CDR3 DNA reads TGTGCCAGCAGTTACTGGGGCCGCCTTTCGAACACTGAAGCTTTCTTT.

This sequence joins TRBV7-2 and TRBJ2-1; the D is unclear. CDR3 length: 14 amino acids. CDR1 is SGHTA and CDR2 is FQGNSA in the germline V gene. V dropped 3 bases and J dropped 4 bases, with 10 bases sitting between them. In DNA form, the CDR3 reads TGTGCCAGCAGCTTTCCGAACCGGTACAATGAGCAGTTCTTC. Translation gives CASSFPNRYNEQFF.

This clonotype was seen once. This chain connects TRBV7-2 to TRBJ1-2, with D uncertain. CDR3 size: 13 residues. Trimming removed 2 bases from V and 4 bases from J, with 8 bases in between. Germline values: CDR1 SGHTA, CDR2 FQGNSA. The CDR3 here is CASSLRRVYGYTF. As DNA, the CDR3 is TGTGCCAGCAGCTTACGTAGGGTCTATGGCTACACCTTC.